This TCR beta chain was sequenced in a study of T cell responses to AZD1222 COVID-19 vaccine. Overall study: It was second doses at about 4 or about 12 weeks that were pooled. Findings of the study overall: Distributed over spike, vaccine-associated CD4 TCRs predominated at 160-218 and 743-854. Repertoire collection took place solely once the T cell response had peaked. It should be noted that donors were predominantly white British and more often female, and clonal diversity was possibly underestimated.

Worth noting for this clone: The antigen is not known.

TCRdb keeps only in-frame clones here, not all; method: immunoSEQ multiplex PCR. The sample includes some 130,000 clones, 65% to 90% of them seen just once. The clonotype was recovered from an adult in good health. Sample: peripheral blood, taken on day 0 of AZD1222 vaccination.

In nucleotides, the CDR3 is TGCGCCAGCAGCTTGGCCCCAGCGGGGGACCACAATGAGCAGTTCTTC. It codes for CASSLAPAGDHNEQFF. This chain links TRBV5-1 with TRBJ2-1; TRBD2 matches at 8 bases. V trimming: 0 bases; J trimming: 5 bases; junction bases outside the gene matches: 7. The V gene's germline CDR1 is SGHRS and CDR2 YFSETQ. The CDR3 spans 16 residues. Drawing the rest from reference TRBV5-1 and TRBJ2-1, the complete variable domain is KAGVTQTPRYLIKTRGQQVTLSCSPISGHRSVSWYQQTPGQGLQFLFEYFSETQRNKGNFPGRFSGRQFSNSRSEMNVSTLELGDSALYLCASSLAPAGDHNEQFFGPGTRLTVL.